Sequencing of this T cell receptor beta chain was carried out in a study of Graves' ophthalmopathy and Graves' hyperthyroidism. Amplification of TCR beta CDR3 regions used RNA transcripts. The first-round RT-PCR employed HTBI primers together with the Qiagen OneStep RT-PCR kit. A multiplex PCR was then performed as the second round. TCRdb re-called the multiplex PCR reads with MiXCR, one entry per CDR3 protein. The table records 300,000 to 350,000 distinct CDR3 sequences, around a sixth of them present only once. The CDR3 is 13 residues long. CDR1 and CDR2 from the germline V gene are MNHNS and SASEGT. The germline V and J ends were trimmed by 5 bases and 9 bases, with 17 bases remaining between them. This clonotype was counted at least ten times. A read error may explain this, as a much larger clone is one base away.

The sample taken for sequencing was peripheral blood. The receptor was derived from an adult man with Graves' ophthalmopathy. This chain links TRBV6-1 with TRBJ2-7; D might be TRBD1 (5 bases). The CDR3 region is CASSTDTTYTQYF. In DNA form, the CDR3 reads TGTGCCAGCAGTACGGACACTACATACACGCAGTACTTC.